This T cell receptor beta chain was retrieved from a study of CDR3 diversity in severe acne. Looked up from germline, CDR1 is KGHDR and CDR2 is SFDVKD. The CDR3 runs to 16 residues. Trimming took 2 bases from V and 7 from J; bases not matched to a gene: 5. This clonotype occurred many times. Each CDR3 protein gets one entry after TCRdb re-called the PCR reads with MiXCR. Found here are around 91,000 distinct CDR3 sequences, 45% to 60% of them singletons; the top ten hold 13% to 15%. Sequenced sample: blood. The chain employs TRBV24-1 and TRBJ1-5; 12 positions agree with TRBD1. The receptor's source is a male donor in good health, without acne. The CDR3 region is CATSDSGQGAYQPQHF. CDR3 DNA sequence: TGTGCCACCAGTGATTCGGGACAGGGGGCTTACCAGCCCCAGCATTTT.